These T cell receptor beta chains were read from a single sample in a study of T cell changes during pregnancy in multiple sclerosis. TCRdb's table, derived via immunoSEQ multiplex PCR, lists solely in-frame clones and lacks some. The sample carries 75,000 to 95,000 clones, 93% recorded once. Source: peripheral blood, taken in the second trimester of pregnancy. The receptors here all came from a female donor with multiple sclerosis, enrolled in a pregnancy study. The CDR3 runs from the conserved cysteine through the conserved F or W. The D gene is left open where the match is weak. The size entry is marked missing in some rows and otherwise reads once, few, many or a size class.

abundance,v_gene,j_gene,d_gene,CDR3aa,CDR3nt
NA,TRBV2,TRBJ2-2,TRBD2,CASSGLAALTGELFF,TGTGCCAGCAGTGGACTAGCAGCTCTGACCGGGGAGCTGTTTTTT
NA,TRBV25-1,TRBJ2-1,NA,CASSVFSGGQGNEQFF,TGTGCCAGCAGTGTATTTTCCGGGGGGCAGGGTAATGAGCAGTTCTTC
NA,TRBV5-1,TRBJ2-1,TRBD2,CASSLAGSSGGGAYNEQFF,TGCGCCAGCAGCTTGGCGGGATCTAGCGGGGGAGGGGCTTACAATGAGCAGTTCTTC
NA,TRBV2,TRBJ1-2,NA,CASRAPGDYGYTF,TGTGCCAGCAGGGCCCCCGGAGACTATGGCTACACCTTC
NA,TRBV7-9,TRBJ1-2,NA,CASSPTEVGGYTF,TGTGCCAGCAGTCCAACCGAGGTCGGCGGCTACACCTTC
NA,TRBV27,TRBJ2-7,NA,CASSLRGVYEQYF,TGTGCCAGCAGTTTAAGAGGTGTCTACGAGCAGTACTTC
few,TRBV2,TRBJ2-1,NA,CASQTRTRAASNEQFF,TGTGCCAGCCAAACTAGAACCCGGGCAGCCTCCAATGAGCAGTTCTTC
NA,TRBV2,TRBJ2-7,TRBD1,CASLWTGSYEQYF,TGTGCCAGCTTGTGGACAGGGAGCTACGAGCAGTACTTC
once,TRBV7-2,TRBJ2-3,TRBD1,CASSSRTGGSDTQYF,TGTGCCAGCAGCTCTCGGACAGGGGGCTCAGATACGCAGTATTTT
NA,TRBV5-8,TRBJ1-6,NA,CASSVGWEVGSPLHF,TGTGCCAGCAGCGTTGGATGGGAGGTCGGCTCACCCCTCCACTTT
NA,TRBV6-5,TRBJ1-1,TRBD1,CASSRGKDTEAFF,TGTGCCAGCAGCAGGGGGAAGGACACTGAAGCTTTCTTT
NA,TRBV27,TRBJ2-7,TRBD1,CASSQGRDSTYEQYF,TGTGCCAGCAGCCAAGGTCGGGACAGTACCTACGAGCAGTACTTC